The sequence of this T cell receptor beta chain was determined in a study of response to subunit inactivated influenza vaccine (dated by TCRdb to 2016 to 2019). For the wider study: Deep quantitative profiling of the T cell receptor repertoire was used in the study to follow responses to a trivalent subunit inactivated influenza vaccine. The study at large found these results: The authors proposed that each seasonal influenza vaccination may bring in only a limited number of new T cells.

Details on this clonotype: The antigen it binds to is not known. No qualities accompany the bases; no much larger clone lies one base away.

The library was obtained by RT-PCR. The sequencer was an Illumina HiSeq 2500. TCRdb itself trimmed the public reads at Q25 with fastp, ran MiXCR and retained productive beta chains. Rows merge per CDR3 protein into single entries with the most common DNA and genes. In this sample the table shows about 540,000 distinct CDR3 sequences, less than 25% of which occur a single time. Clones ranked in the top ten supply 2.5% to 3.5% of the sample. CDR1 and CDR2, per the germline V gene, are SGHRS and YFSETQ. Spanning cysteine to phenylalanine, the CDR3 consists of 15 amino acids. Left in the record is the CDR3 DNA by itself, 45 bases read in frame from the first base. The junction carries 10 bases between V and J, which are trimmed by 0 bases and 0 bases respectively. This sample was also put to use in a study of T cells expressing NK-cell markers. As the second paper documents: TCR beta cDNA libraries were prepared using 5'RACE template switching, which introduced a universal primer site and unique molecular identifiers. TCR beta-chain repertoires were profiled in sorted CD3+CD56+NKG2C+, CD3+CD56+NKG2C- and CD3+CD56-NKG2C+ T-cell subsets from several donors. Among the eight sequenced donors, only one was HCMV-seronegative, while the other seven were HCMV-seropositive. To restrict sorting to alphabetaTCR-expressing T cells, an anti-gammadeltaTCR antibody was added in several experiments. For over five donors, the dominant CD3+CD56+NKG2C+ clonotypes were among the top 10 CD8+ clonotypes and accounted for roughly 1.0-8% of CD8+ T cells. Those dominant clonotypes were again the most abundant among CD3+CD56-NKG2C+ cells in four donors, at roughly 25-60.1%. Whether the expanded NKG2C-expressing T cell clones were specific for HCMV antigens was left unclear. All eight donors whose samples were sequenced were randomly selected healthy volunteers, three of them men and five women. To determine HCMV serostatus, a commercial ELISA kit was used to detect HCMV-specific IgG in serum. Ficoll density gradient centrifugation was used to isolate peripheral blood mononuclear cells from blood. Using Miltenyi isolation kits, CD4+ and CD8+ T cells were isolated from PBMC through magnetic immunoseparation. Priming for cDNA synthesis came from the TCR beta constant segment, and two successive PCR amplification steps followed. Libraries were sequenced as 2 x 150 bp reads on Illumina HiSeq 2000/2500, MiSeq or NextSeq. MIGEC was used to demultiplex reads and group reads by UMI, and MiTCR was used to assemble and quantify clonotypes. To remove erroneous sequences, TCR cDNA sequences were retained only when supported by two or more reads. The tcR package was used for downstream repertoire analysis, with clonotypes matched between fractions based on CDR3 nucleotide sequence plus V segment. VDJmatch was used to annotate antigen specificity against VDJdb, with one amino acid substitution in CDR3 allowed.

The clonotype comes from a man aged 45-65 years who received an inactivated influenza vaccine. Donor details come from another sample of the same person, matched by shared clones. Sequenced material: CD4+ T cells sorted from PBMCs, taken about 11 days after vaccination. The chain is assembled from TRBV5-1 and TRBJ2-7; the D segment may tentatively be TRBD1 or TRBD2, each giving 5 matched bases. This receptor carries the CDR3 CASSLVWDRSYEQYF. The DNA reads TGCGCCAGCAGCTTGGTGTGGGACCGCTCCTACGAGCAGTACTTC.